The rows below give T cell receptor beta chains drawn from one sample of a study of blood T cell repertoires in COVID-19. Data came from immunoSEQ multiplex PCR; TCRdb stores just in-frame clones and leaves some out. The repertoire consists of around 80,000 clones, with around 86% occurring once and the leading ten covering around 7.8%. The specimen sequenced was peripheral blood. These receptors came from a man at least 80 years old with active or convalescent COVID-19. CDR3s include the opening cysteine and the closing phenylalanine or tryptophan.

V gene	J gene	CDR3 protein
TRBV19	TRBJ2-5	CASSMTGPSVETQYF
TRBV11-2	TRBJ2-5	CAPEETQYF
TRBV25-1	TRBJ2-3	CASSEAGEVVDTQYF
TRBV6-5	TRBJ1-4	CASSYGQFNEKLFF
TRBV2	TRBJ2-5	CASSEMGGTQETQYF
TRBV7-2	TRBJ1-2	CASSEGQGIFAYTF
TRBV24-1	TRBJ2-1	CATTEGPGYEQFF
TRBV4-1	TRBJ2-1	CASSPRRTSGNNEQFF
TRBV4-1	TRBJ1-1	CASSQGGRVVNTEAFF
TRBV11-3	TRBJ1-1	CASSLTGDTEAFF
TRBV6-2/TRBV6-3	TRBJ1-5	CASSSHWDRLNQPQHF
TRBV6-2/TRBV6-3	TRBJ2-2	CASSYSFGEPVTGELFF
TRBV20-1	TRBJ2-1	CSARLYGEQFF
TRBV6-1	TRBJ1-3	CASSEEPAAFGNTIYF
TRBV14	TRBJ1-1	CASSRGLGNTEAFF
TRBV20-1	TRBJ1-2	CSASRQGAGLGYTF
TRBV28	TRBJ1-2	CASSLVSGDYGYTF
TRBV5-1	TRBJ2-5	CASSLGGAQETQYF
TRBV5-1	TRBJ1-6	CASSTPPAGFNSPLHF
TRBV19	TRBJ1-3	CASSTSKTGFGNTIYF
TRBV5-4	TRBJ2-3	CASSPQGLAGTDTQYF
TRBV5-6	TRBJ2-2	CASSFVTSSFGGELFF
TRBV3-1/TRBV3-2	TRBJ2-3	CASSQDRTRGTQYF
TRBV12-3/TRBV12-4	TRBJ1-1	CASRREENTEAFF